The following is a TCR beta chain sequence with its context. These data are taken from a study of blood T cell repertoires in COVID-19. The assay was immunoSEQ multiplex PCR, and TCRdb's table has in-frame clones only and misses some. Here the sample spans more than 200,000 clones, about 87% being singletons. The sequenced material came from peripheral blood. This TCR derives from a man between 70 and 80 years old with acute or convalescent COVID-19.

This chain's CDR3 is CASSSQGPENIQYF. CDR3 in DNA: TGTGCCAGCAGCTCACAGGGACCGGAGAACATTCAGTACTTC. This chain uses TRBV7-9 with TRBJ2-4, with D tentatively TRBD1 (6 bases). The CDR3 length is 14 residues. Between the trimmed V and J ends, which lost 4 bases and 7 bases, there was a span of 14 bases. Germline loops: CDR1 SEHNR, CDR2 FQNEAQ (reference sequence).